Below are 14 T cell receptor beta chains sequenced from a single sample in a study of molecular identifiers for immune sequencing clone quantification (dated 2018 in TCRdb). Library generation was performed with PCR. The sequencer was an Illumina HiSeq 4000. The public reads were reanalyzed by TCRdb: fastp trimming at Q25, MiXCR alignment, in-frame beta chains only. Entries that share a CDR3 protein sequence are merged under the most common genes and DNA. The sample contains about 500,000 distinct CDR3 sequences, about a fifth of them found a single time. The ten top clones hold 0.84% of the sample. Sequenced: naive CD8+ T cells from blood, with Jurkat cell RNA spiked in. The cell subset or site label for this specimen denotes: FACS-sorted CD8+CD4-CCR7+CD45RA+ naive T cells. The receptors here all came from a human donor in good health. Some libraries in this study had Jurkat cell RNA spiked in.

This clonotype has at least ten counts. This chain links TRBV29-1 with TRBJ2-3; 10 positions match TRBD2. CDR3 length: 14 residues. Trimming cost V 6 bases and J 3 bases; bases outside gene matches: 6. Per the germline V gene, CDR1 is SQVTM and CDR2 is ANQGSEA. CDR3 sequence: CSVPTSGETDTQYF. CDR3 nucleotide sequence: TGCAGCGTCCCCACTAGCGGGGAAACAGATACGCAGTATTTT.

About this clonotype: It may be a read error: a sequence one base away is much more abundant. The chain links TRBV9 to TRBJ2-3, with D possibly being TRBD2 (5 bases). The CDR3 sequence is 16 residues long. The germline gives CDR1 SGDLS, CDR2 YYNGEE. The CDR3 spells CASGVEFWGGTDTQYF. For the CDR3, the DNA is TGTGCCAGCGGCGTAGAGTTTTGGGGAGGCACAGATACGCAGTATTTT.

This clonotype was found many times. The rearrangement links TRBV7-9 to TRBJ1-5, with a weak D call TRBD1 (6 bases). This CDR3 is 17 amino acids long. The ends were cut back, 6 bases at V and 2 bases at J, with 20 bases in the middle. Per germline, CDR1 SEHNR and CDR2 FQNEAQ (reference sequence). The CDR3 DNA follows: TGTGCCAGCAGTATCCCCGACAGGTTCTCACGCAATCAGCCCCAGCATTTT. This gives the protein CASSIPDRFSRNQPQHF.

In its sample, this clonotype was seen a few times. The chain couples TRBV5-5 to TRBJ2-1; 8 bases fit TRBD1. Germline V gene data show CDR1 as SGHKS and CDR2 as YYEKEE (reference sequence). The CDR3 runs to 14 residues. V was pared by 4 bases and J by 3 bases, with 3 bases of the junction left unmatched. The CDR3 DNA sequence: TGTGCCAGCAGCGCGGGACAGGTCTACAATGAGCAGTTCTTC. Translated: CASSAGQVYNEQFF.

This clonotype was observed many times. The chain carries TRBV9 and TRBJ2-3; 12 bases are a match to TRBD2. Germline lookup yields CDR1 SGDLS and CDR2 YYNGEE. J gave up 1 base and V 4 bases, and 7 bases lay outside the gene matches. The CDR3 consists of 17 residues. In DNA, the CDR3 is TGTGCCAGCAGCTCTCAGACTAGCGGGGGACGCACAGATACGCAGTATTTT. The encoded protein is CASSSQTSGGRTDTQYF. Variable domain in full (rest from reference TRBV9 and TRBJ2-3): DSGVTQTPKHLITATGQRVTLRCSPRSGDLSVYWYQQSLDQGLQFLIQYYNGEERAKGNILERFSAQQFPDLHSELNLSSLELGDSALYFCASSSQTSGGRTDTQYFGPGTRLTVL.

Only a few counts were recorded for this clonotype. The V gene is TRBV30, the J gene TRBJ1-6, with D unclear. The CDR3 runs 13 residues. Trimming left V 6 bases short and J 11 bases short, with 17 bases between. Per the germline V gene, CDR1 is GTSNPN and CDR2 is SVGIG (reference sequence). CDR3 protein: CACSTSSFPPLHF. CDR3 nucleotide sequence: TGTGCCTGCTCTACATCCTCGTTCCCACCCCTCCACTTT. The full variable domain, completed using reference TRBV30 and TRBJ1-6, is SQTIHQWPATLVQPVGSPLSLECTVEGTSNPNLYWYRQAAGRGLQLLFYSVGIGQISSEVPQNLSASRPQDRQFILSSKKLLLSDSGFYLCACSTSSFPPLHFGNGTRLTVT.

This chain links TRBV20-1 with TRBJ2-7, with D perhaps TRBD1 (6 bases). Germline V gives CDR1 DFQATT, CDR2 SNEGSKA (reference sequence). This CDR3 is 12 amino acids long. Trimming cost V 6 bases and J 0 bases, with 9 bases left between them. The DNA for the CDR3 is TGCAGTGCAAGGGACAACTCCTACGAGCAGTACTTC. As protein: CSARDNSYEQYF.

V is TRBV7-6 and J is TRBJ2-1, with 7 bases matching TRBD2. V dropped 6 bases and J dropped 4; count of bases not matched to a gene: 12. CDR1 is SGHVS and CDR2 is FNYEAQ in the germline V gene. The CDR3 runs 16 residues. The DNA of the CDR3 is TGTGCCAGCAGTCCGGGGCGGGCGGGAGATTACAATGAGCAGTTCTTC. This translates into CASSPGRAGDYNEQFF. Looking up the rest from reference TRBV7-6 and TRBJ2-1 gives the full variable domain: GAGVSQSPRYKVTKRGQDVALRCDPISGHVSLYWYRQALGQGPEFLTYFNYEAQQDKSGLPNDRFSAERPEGSISTLTIQRTEQRDSAMYRCASSPGRAGDYNEQFFGPGTRLTVL.

The chain recombines TRBV5-6 with TRBJ2-7; TRBD2 matches 15 bases. This CDR3 is built from 14 residues. The trim removed 4 bases at V and 7 bases at J, leaving 3 bases unmatched. Germline assignment: CDR1 SGHDT and CDR2 YYEEEE. In DNA form, the CDR3 reads TGTGCCAGCAGCCGGACTAGCGGGAGGGGTGAGCAGTACTTC. Translating gives CASSRTSGRGEQYF.

This clonotype was observed many times. The V gene is TRBV5-1, the J gene TRBJ2-7; a possible D gene is TRBD1 (6 bases). Germline V gene sequence: CDR1 SGHRS, CDR2 YFSETQ. The CDR3 spans 15 residues. Trimming left V 0 bases short and J 1 base short, with 11 bases between. The CDR3: CASSLETGPSYEQYF. In DNA form, the CDR3 reads TGCGCCAGCAGCTTGGAGACAGGACCTTCCTACGAGCAGTACTTC. Together with reference TRBV5-1 and TRBJ2-7, the CDR3 gives the full variable domain: KAGVTQTPRYLIKTRGQQVTLSCSPISGHRSVSWYQQTPGQGLQFLFEYFSETQRNKGNFPGRFSGRQFSNSRSEMNVSTLELGDSALYLCASSLETGPSYEQYFGPGTRLTVT.

This clonotype was picked up a small number of times. The chain couples TRBV12-5 to TRBJ2-7; D remains ambiguous. This CDR3 spans 14 amino acids. The germline V and J ends were trimmed by 5 bases and 1 base, with 12 bases remaining between them. The V gene's germline CDR1 is LGHNT and CDR2 FRNRAP. CDR3 amino acids: CASGPEIGSYEQYF. CDR3 bases: TGTGCTAGTGGTCCTGAGATTGGGTCCTACGAGCAGTACTTC. Full variable domain (outside the CDR3, taken from reference TRBV12-5 and TRBJ2-7): DARVTQTPRHKVTEMGQEVTMRCQPILGHNTVFWYRQTMMQGLELLAYFRNRAPLDDSGMPKDRFSAEMPDATLATLKIQPSEPRDSAVYFCASGPEIGSYEQYFGPGTRLTVT.

As to this clonotype: A much larger clone lies a single base off, so this may be a read error. The chain combines TRBV24-1 with TRBJ2-1; D is unclear. Germline CDR1 reads KGHDR; CDR2 reads SFDVKD. The CDR3 spans 13 residues. The chain's CDR3 is CATSVLDVNEQFF. The CDR3 DNA follows: TGTGCCACCAGTGTTTTGGATGTCAATGAGCAGTTCTTC.

This clonotype was seen a few times. The genes are TRBV27 and TRBJ2-7; 11 positions agree with TRBD1. The CDR3 spans 16 residues. The junction had 7 bases not matched to a gene; V was cut back by 1 base and J by 5 bases. The V gene's germline CDR1 is MNHEY and CDR2 SMNVEV (reference sequence). CDR3 nucleotides: TGTGCCAGCAGTTTATTAGGGACAGGGGGTGCCGACGAGCAGTACTTC. This gives the protein CASSLLGTGGADEQYF.

The chain couples TRBV2 to TRBJ2-1; D is possibly TRBD2 (5 bases). V gave up 8 bases and J gave up 2 bases, with 7 bases separating them. This CDR3 is 12 amino acids long. Germline V gene lookup returns CDR1 SNHLY and CDR2 FYNNEI. The CDR3 DNA reads as TGTGCCAGCTCCGGGACCTACAATGAGCAGTTCTTC. This sequence encodes CASSGTYNEQFF.